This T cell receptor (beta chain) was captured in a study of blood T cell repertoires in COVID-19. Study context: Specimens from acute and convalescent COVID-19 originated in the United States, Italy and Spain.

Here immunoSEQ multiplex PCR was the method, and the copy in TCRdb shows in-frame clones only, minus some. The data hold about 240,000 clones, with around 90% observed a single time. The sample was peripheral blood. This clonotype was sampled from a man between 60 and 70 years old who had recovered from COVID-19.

The CDR3 protein is CASSRTLAGGGDTQYF. The CDR3 nucleotides read TGTGCCAGCAGCCGGACACTAGCGGGGGGCGGAGATACGCAGTATTTT. The chain couples TRBV3-1 (or the pseudogene TRBV3-2) to TRBJ2-3, with 12 bases matching TRBD2. The CDR3 has 16 amino acids. The trim removed 4 bases at V and 5 bases at J, leaving 7 bases unmatched. The germline V gene encodes CDR1 LGHDT and CDR2 YNNKEL (reference sequence).